There are a few counts of the clone carrying this TCR beta chain. No antigen is known for it. The sample originates from a study of T cells after yellow fever vaccination. Study-level findings and limits: Detected again after the booster were most primary-vaccination clones, at almost 97% CD4 and roughly 88% CD8. Contamination by abundant bulk-population clonotypes could be present in FACS-sorted repertoires.

TCRdb re-called the 5' RACE reads through MiXCR, storing one row per CDR3 protein. The table records 610,000 or so distinct CDR3 sequences, 9% to 15% of them present only once. Sample: PBMCs, taken on the day of the yellow fever booster vaccination. This TCR was sampled from a man aged 25 to 40 who received the YFV17D yellow fever vaccine.

CDR3 loop: CASRYRGMNTEAFF. As DNA, the CDR3 is TGTGCCAGCAGATACAGGGGCATGAACACTGAAGCTTTCTTT. This chain joins TRBV6-2 or TRBV6-3 and TRBJ1-1, with TRBD1 matching over 7 bases. V lost 6 bases to trimming and J lost 0 bases; unmatched junction nucleotides: 4. Germline CDR1 is MNHEY and CDR2 is SVGEGT. The CDR3 length is 14 residues.